This TCR beta chain was identified in a study of T cells after yellow fever vaccination. Study-level background: Those fractions that held only low numbers of cells were prepared using the SMART-Seq v4 Ultra Low Input RNA kit.

Each CDR3 protein gets one entry after TCRdb re-called the 5' RACE reads with MiXCR. Of over 200,000 distinct CDR3 sequences listed, 6.7% are singletons. This clonotype was seen at least ten times. Antigen specificity is unknown. This CDR3 contains 14 residues. Trimming pared 8 bases from V and 6 bases from J, leaving 17 bases between. Study-level findings and limits: The secondary response was weaker but peaked faster, day 5 versus 15.

The starting material was CD4+ T cells sorted from PBMCs, obtained on the day of the yellow fever booster vaccination. This receptor was taken from a man aged 25-45 years who received the YFV17D yellow fever vaccine. The rearrangement uses TRBV12-3 or TRBV12-4 and TRBJ2-1; unclear D gene. This CDR3 reads CASRGSTVSNEQFF. As DNA, the CDR3 is TGTGCCAGCCGTGGGTCCACAGTGAGCAATGAGCAGTTCTTC.